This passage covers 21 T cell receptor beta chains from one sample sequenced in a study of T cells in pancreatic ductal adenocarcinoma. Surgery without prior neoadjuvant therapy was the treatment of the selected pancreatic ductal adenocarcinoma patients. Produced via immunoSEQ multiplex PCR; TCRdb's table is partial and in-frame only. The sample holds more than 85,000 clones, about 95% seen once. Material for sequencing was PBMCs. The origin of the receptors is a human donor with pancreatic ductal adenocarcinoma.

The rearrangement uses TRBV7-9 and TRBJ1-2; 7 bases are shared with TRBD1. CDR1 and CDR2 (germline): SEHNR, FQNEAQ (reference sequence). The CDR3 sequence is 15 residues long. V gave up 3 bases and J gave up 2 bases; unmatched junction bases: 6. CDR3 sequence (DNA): TGTGCCAGCAGCTTCACAGGGGAAGAAAACTATGGCTACACCTTC. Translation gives CASSFTGEENYGYTF.

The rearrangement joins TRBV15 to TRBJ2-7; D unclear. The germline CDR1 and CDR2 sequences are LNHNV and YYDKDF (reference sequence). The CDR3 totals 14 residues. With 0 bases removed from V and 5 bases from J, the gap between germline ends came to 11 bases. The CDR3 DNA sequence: TGTGCCACCAGCAGAGATCCCCCCCCCAACGAGCAGTACTTC. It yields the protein CATSRDPPPNEQYF.

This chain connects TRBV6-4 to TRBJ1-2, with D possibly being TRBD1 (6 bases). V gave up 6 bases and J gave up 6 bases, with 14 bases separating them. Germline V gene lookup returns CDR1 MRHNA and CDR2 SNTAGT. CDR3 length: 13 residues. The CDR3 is CASSASQGDGYTF. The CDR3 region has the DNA TGTGCCAGCAGCGCCTCACAGGGCGATGGCTACACCTTC.

The CDR3 reads CATTSGSSGTDTQYF. The CDR3 nucleotides read TGTGCCACGACTAGCGGGAGCTCCGGTACAGATACGCAGTATTTT. The J gene is TRBJ2-3, the V gene TRBV9; TRBD2 matches 12 bases. Germline assignment: CDR1 SGDLS and CDR2 YYNGEE. V was pared by 9 bases and J by 3 bases, with 8 bases of the junction left unmatched. The CDR3 has 15 amino acids.

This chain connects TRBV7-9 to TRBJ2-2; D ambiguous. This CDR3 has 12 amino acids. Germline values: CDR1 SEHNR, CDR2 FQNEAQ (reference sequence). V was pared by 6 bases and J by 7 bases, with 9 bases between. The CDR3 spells CASRSVVGELFF. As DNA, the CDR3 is TGTGCCAGCAGGAGTGTCGTCGGGGAGCTGTTTTTT.

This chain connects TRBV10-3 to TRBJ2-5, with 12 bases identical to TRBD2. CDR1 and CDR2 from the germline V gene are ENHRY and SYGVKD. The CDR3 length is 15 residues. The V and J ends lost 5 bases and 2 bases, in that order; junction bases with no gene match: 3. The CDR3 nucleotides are TGTGCCATCAGTCCTAGCGGGAGGGATCAAGAGACCCAGTACTTC. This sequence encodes CAISPSGRDQETQYF.

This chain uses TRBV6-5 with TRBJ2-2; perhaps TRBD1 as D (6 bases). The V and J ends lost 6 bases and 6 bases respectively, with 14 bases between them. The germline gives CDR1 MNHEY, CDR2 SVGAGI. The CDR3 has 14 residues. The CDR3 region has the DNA TGTGCCAGCAGGATAAACCCAGGGGCCGGGGAGCTGTTTTTT. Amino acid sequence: CASRINPGAGELFF.

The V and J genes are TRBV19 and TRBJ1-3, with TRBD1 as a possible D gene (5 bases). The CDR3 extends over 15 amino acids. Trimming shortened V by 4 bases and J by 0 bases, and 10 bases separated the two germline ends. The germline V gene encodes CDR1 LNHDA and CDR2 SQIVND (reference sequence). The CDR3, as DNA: TGTGCCAGTAGTACCGGACAAGCCTCTGGAAACACCATATATTTT. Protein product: CASSTGQASGNTIYF.

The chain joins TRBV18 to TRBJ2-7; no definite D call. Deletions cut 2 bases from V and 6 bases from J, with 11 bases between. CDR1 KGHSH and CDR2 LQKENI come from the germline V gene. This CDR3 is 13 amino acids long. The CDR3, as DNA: TGTGCCAGCTCACCAAGCGAGGTGATCGAGCAGTACTTC. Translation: CASSPSEVIEQYF.

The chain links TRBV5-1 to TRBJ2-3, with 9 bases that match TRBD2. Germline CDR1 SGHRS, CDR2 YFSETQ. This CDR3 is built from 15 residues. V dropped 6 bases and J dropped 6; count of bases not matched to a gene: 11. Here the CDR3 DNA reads TGCGCCAGCAACCGGGCGGGGGGGGCCGGTGATACGCAGTATTTT. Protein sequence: CASNRAGGAGDTQYF.

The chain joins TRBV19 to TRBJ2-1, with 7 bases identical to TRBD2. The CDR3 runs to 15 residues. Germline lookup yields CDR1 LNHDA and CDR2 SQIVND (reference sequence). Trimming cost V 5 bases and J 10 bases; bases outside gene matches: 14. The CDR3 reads CASSYLGEGPGEQFF. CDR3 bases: TGTGCCAGTAGTTATTTGGGGGAGGGCCCCGGGGAGCAGTTCTTC.

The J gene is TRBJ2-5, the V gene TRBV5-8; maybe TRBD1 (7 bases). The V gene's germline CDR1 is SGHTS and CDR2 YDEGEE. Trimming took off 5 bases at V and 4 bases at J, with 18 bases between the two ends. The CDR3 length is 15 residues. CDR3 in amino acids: CASSSTGEVRETQYF. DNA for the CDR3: TGTGCCAGCAGTTCCACAGGGGAGGTGAGAGAGACCCAGTACTTC.

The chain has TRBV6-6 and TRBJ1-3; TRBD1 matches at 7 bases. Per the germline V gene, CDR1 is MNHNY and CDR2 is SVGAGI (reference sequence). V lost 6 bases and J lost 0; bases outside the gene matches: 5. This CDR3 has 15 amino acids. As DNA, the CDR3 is TGTGCCAGCAGCAGACAGGGTAGCTCTGGAAACACCATATATTTT. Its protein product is CASSRQGSSGNTIYF.

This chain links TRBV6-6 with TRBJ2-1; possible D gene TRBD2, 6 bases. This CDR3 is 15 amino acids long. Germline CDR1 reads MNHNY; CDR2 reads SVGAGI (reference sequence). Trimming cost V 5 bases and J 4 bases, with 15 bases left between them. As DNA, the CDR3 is TGTGCCAGCAGTACGCGCGGGACGGGTTACAATGAGCAGTTCTTC. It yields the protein CASSTRGTGYNEQFF.

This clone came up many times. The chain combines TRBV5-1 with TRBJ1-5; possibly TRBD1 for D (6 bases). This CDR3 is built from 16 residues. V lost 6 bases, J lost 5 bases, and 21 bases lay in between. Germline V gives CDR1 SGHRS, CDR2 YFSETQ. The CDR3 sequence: CASISGTRFRDQPQHF. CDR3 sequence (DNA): TGCGCCAGCATCTCTGGGACACGCTTTAGGGATCAGCCCCAGCATTTT. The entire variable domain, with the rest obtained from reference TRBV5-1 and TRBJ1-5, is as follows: KAGVTQTPRYLIKTRGQQVTLSCSPISGHRSVSWYQQTPGQGLQFLFEYFSETQRNKGNFPGRFSGRQFSNSRSEMNVSTLELGDSALYLCASISGTRFRDQPQHFGDGTRLSIL.

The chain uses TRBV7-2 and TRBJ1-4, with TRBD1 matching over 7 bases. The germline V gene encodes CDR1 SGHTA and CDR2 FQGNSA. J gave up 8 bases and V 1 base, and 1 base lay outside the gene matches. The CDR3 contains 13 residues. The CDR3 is CASSLGGQEKLFF. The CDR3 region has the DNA TGTGCCAGCAGCTTAGGGGGACAGGAAAAACTGTTTTTT.

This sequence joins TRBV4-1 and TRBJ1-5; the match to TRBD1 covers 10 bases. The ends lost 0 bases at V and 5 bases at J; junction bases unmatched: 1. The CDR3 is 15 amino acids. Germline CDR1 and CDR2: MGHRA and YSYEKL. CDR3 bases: TGCGCCAGCAGCCAAGAGACAGGGGGCTATCAGCCCCAGCATTTT. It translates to CASSQETGGYQPQHF.

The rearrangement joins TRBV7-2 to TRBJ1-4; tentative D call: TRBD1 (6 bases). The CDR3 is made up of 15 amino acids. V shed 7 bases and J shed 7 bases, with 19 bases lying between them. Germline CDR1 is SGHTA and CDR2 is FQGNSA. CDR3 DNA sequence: TGTGCCAGCACCAGGGTGGCAGGGGCCCGTGAAAAACTGTTTTTT. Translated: CASTRVAGAREKLFF.

The CDR3 reads CAWSVVSGTYEQYF. CDR3 in DNA: TGTGCCTGGAGTGTCGTTAGCGGAACCTACGAGCAGTACTTC. The V call is TRBV30, the J call TRBJ2-7, with D possibly matching TRBD2 (6 bases). Trimming removed 0 bases at V and 2 bases at J, with 11 bases between. CDR1 and CDR2 (germline): GTSNPN, SVGIG (reference sequence). The CDR3 is 14 residues long.

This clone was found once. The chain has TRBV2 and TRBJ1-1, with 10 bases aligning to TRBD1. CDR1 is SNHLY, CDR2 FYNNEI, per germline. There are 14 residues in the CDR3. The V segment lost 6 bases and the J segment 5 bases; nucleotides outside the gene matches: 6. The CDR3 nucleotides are TGTGCCAGCAGAGGGACAGGGGAGATGACTGAAGCTTTCTTT. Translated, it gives CASRGTGEMTEAFF.

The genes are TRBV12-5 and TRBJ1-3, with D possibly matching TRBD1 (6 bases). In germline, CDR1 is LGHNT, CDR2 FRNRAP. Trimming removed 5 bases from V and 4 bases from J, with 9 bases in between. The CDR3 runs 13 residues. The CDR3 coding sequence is TGTGCTAGTGGTCAGGGGAACGGAAACACCATATATTTT. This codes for CASGQGNGNTIYF. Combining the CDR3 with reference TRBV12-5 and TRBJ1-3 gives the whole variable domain DARVTQTPRHKVTEMGQEVTMRCQPILGHNTVFWYRQTMMQGLELLAYFRNRAPLDDSGMPKDRFSAEMPDATLATLKIQPSEPRDSAVYFCASGQGNGNTIYFGEGSWLTVV.